Here is one TCR beta chain with its context. Preparation of the TCRbeta library involved a method that used unique molecular identifiers. A single record per CDR3 protein comes from TCRdb applying MiXCR to the PCR reads. The sample shows under 350,000 distinct CDR3 sequences, about 10% of them seen only once. The data belong to a study of T-cell reconstitution after alpha-beta-depleted transplantation in children. The CDR3 runs 13 residues. V lost 4 bases to trimming and J lost 3 bases; unmatched junction nucleotides: 2. Germline CDR1 is SGHTA and CDR2 is FQGNSA. The TCR originated in a human donor who donated a stem cell graft to a child with SCID. The J gene is TRBJ2-7, the V gene TRBV7-2; TRBD1 matches at 8 bases. The sequenced sample was PBMCs from the stem cell graft donor, obtained from the stem cell graft. CDR3 bases: TGTGCCAGCAGCTATACAGGGGGCTACGAGCAGTACTTC. Amino acid sequence: CASSYTGGYEQYF.